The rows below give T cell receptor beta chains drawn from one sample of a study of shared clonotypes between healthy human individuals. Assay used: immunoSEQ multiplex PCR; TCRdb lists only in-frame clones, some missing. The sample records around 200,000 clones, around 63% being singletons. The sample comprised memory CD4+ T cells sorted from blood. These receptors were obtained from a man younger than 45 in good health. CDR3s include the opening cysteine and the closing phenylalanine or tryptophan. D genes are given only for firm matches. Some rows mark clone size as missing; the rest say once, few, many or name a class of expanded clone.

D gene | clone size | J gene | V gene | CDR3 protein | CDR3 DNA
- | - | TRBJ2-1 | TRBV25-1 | CASSPYGGEQFF | TGTGCCAGCAGTCCCTACGGGGGTGAGCAGTTCTTC
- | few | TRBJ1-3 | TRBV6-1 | CASTSGVGNTIYF | TGTGCCAGCACGTCCGGGGTTGGAAACACCATATATTTT
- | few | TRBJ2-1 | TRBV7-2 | CASSLNTALVF | TGTGCCAGCAGCTTAAACACAGCACTGGTCTTC
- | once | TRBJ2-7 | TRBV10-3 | CAISESIFSHEQYF | TGTGCCATCAGTGAGTCCATATTTAGCCACGAGCAGTACTTC
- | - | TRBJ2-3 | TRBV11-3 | CASSLDWGTDTQYF | TGTGCCAGCAGCTTAGATTGGGGGACAGATACGCAGTATTTT
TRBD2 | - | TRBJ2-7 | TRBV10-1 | CASSAQTSGRGFHEQYF | TGCGCCAGCAGTGCTCAGACTAGCGGGAGAGGTTTCCACGAGCAGTACTTC
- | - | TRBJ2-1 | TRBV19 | CASSAFYNEQFF | TGTGCCAGTAGTGCGTTTTACAATGAGCAGTTCTTC
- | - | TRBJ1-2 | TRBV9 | CASSVGMGNNYGYTF | TGTGCCAGCAGCGTAGGAATGGGGAACAACTATGGCTACACCTTC
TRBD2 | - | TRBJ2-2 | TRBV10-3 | CAISGLADGTGELFF | TGTGCCATCAGTGGTCTAGCGGATGGCACCGGGGAGCTGTTTTTT
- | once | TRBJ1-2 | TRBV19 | CASKEDQVYGYTF | TGTGCCAGTAAAGAGGATCAAGTCTATGGCTACACCTTC
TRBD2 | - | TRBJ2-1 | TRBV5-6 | CASSLPPSGRYNEQFF | TGTGCCAGCAGCCTCCCCCCTAGCGGGAGGTACAATGAGCAGTTCTTC
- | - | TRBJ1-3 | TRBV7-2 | CASSLDGGAGNTIYF | TGTGCCAGCAGCTTAGACGGAGGGGCAGGAAACACCATATATTTT
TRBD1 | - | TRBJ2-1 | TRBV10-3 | CAISEGGDRGNEQFF | TGTGCCATCAGTGAGGGAGGGGACAGGGGCAATGAGCAGTTCTTC
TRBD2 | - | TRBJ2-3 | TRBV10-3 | CAIRASGGRDTQYF | TGTGCCATCAGGGCAAGCGGGGGGCGGGATACGCAGTATTTT
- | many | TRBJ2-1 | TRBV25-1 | CASSEGGFSYNEQFF | TGTGCCAGCAGTGAAGGGGGGTTCTCCTACAATGAGCAGTTCTTC
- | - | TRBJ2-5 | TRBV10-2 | CASSGLVFETQYF | TGCGCCAGCAGTGGACTAGTCTTCGAGACCCAGTACTTC
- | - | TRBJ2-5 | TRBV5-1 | CASSLGTGLGETQYF | TGCGCCAGCAGCTTGGGCACGGGTCTCGGGGAGACCCAGTACTTC
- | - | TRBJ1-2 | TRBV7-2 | CASSRSLQLGYGYTF | TGTGCCAGCAGCCGCTCCTTGCAGCTTGGCTATGGCTACACCTTC
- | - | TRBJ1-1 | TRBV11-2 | CASSLMTANTEAFF | TGTGCCAGCAGCTTAATGACAGCGAACACTGAAGCTTTCTTT
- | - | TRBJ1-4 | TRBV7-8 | CASSLDGGHWEKLFF | TGTGCCAGCAGCTTAGATGGGGGGCACTGGGAAAAACTGTTTTTT
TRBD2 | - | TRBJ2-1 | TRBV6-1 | CASSEALGLAGTYNEQFF | TGTGCCAGCAGTGAAGCGCTTGGTCTAGCGGGGACCTACAATGAGCAGTTCTTC
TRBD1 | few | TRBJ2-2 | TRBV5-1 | CASSLWRRLEGQAMNTGELFF | TGCGCCAGCAGCTTGTGGAGGCGCTTGGAAGGACAGGCGATGAACACCGGGGAGCTGTTTTTT
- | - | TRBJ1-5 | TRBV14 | CASSAYRDYSNQPQHF | TGTGCCAGCAGCGCGTACAGGGATTATAGCAATCAGCCCCAGCATTTT
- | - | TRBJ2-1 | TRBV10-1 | CASSQDSYNEQFF | TGCGCCAGCAGCCAGGACTCGTACAATGAGCAGTTCTTC
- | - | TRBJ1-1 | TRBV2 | CASRGEGTEAFF | TGTGCCAGCAGGGGGGAGGGCACTGAAGCTTTCTTT
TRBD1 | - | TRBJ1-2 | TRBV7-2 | CASSSGRGGYTF | TGTGCCAGCAGCTCGGGACGAGGGGGCTACACCTTT
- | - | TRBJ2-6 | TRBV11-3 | CASSPGWGQGSSGANVLTF | TGTGCCAGCAGCCCGGGCTGGGGGCAGGGGAGCTCTGGGGCCAACGTCCTGACTTTC
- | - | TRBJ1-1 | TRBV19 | CASSQFGRNTEAFF | TGTGCCAGTAGTCAATTTGGACGGAACACTGAAGCTTTCTTT
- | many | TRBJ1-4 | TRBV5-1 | CASSLSPGEKLFF | TGCGCCAGCAGCTTGTCGCCGGGTGAAAAACTGTTTTTT
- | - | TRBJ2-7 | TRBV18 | CASSPPLGYEQYF | TGTGCCAGCTCACCACCCCTTGGCTACGAGCAGTACTTC
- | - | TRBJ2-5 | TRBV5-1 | CASSLQGRGRYWYF | TGCGCCAGCAGCTTGCAGGGCAGGGGAAGATATTGGTACTTC
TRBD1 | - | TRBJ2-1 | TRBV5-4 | CASSLDVQGANNEQFF | TGTGCCAGCAGCTTGGATGTGCAGGGGGCCAACAATGAGCAGTTCTTC
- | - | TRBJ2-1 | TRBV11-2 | CASSLGRAASSYNEQFF | TGTGCCAGCAGCTTAGGTCGCGCTGCCAGCTCCTACAATGAGCAGTTCTTC
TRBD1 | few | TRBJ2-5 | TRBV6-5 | CASSQGATQYF | TGTGCCAGCAGTCAGGGGGCGACCCAGTACTTC
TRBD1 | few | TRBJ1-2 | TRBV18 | CASSPQGTHYGYTF | TGTGCCAGCTCGCCACAGGGGACGCACTATGGCTACACCTTC
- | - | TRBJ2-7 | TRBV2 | CASSGWGGGSYEQYF | TGTGCCAGCAGTGGGTGGGGTGGCGGCTCATACGAGCAGTACTTC
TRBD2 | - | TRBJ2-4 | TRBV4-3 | CASSQDAGTREGIQYF | TGCGCCAGCAGCCAAGATGCAGGTACCAGGGAGGGCATTCAGTACTTC
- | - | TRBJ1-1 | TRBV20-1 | CSAEQGTEAFF | TGCAGTGCTGAACAGGGAACTGAAGCTTTCTTT
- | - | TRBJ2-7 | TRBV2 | CASSGRVNYEQYF | TGTGCCAGCAGTGGGAGGGTGAACTACGAGCAGTACTTC
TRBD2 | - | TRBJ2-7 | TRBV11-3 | CASSLRGTSWDEQYF | TGTGCCAGCAGCCTACGCGGGACTAGCTGGGACGAGCAGTACTTC
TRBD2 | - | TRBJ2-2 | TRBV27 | CASNKGLAGVGELFF | TGTGCCAGCAATAAGGGACTAGCGGGAGTCGGGGAGCTGTTTTTT
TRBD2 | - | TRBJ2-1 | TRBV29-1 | CSVSGGYNEQFF | TGCAGCGTTTCGGGGGGCTACAATGAGCAGTTCTTC
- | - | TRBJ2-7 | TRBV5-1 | CASSLGAALHGGYEQYF | TGCGCCAGCAGCTTAGGCGCTGCACTCCATGGGGGATACGAGCAGTACTTC
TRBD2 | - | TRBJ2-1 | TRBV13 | CASSPTLTSGSNEQFF | TGTGCCAGCAGCCCGACCTTGACTAGCGGGAGTAATGAGCAGTTCTTC
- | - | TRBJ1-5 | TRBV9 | CASGGLSNQPQHF | TGTGCCAGCGGAGGCCTAAGCAATCAGCCCCAGCATTTT
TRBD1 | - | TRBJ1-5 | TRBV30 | CAWSQLGQGEAQPQHF | TGTGCCTGGAGTCAGCTCGGACAGGGGGAAGCTCAGCCCCAGCATTTT
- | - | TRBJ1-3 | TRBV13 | CASSLRQGNTIYF | TGTGCCAGCAGCTTAAGGCAGGGAAACACCATATATTTT
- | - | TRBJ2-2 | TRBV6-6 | CASRGDGNTGELFF | TGTGCCAGCAGGGGGGACGGAAACACCGGGGAGCTGTTTTTT
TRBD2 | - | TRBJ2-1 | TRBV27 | CASSLWGGTSGRNEQFF | TGTGCCAGCAGTTTATGGGGGGGGACTAGCGGGAGAAATGAGCAGTTCTTC
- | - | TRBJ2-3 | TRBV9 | CASSPKPRSTDTQYF | TGTGCCAGCAGCCCGAAACCAAGAAGCACAGATACGCAGTATTTT
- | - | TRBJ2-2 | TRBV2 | CASSGSIGNTGELFF | TGTGCCAGCAGTGGAAGTATAGGCAACACCGGGGAGCTGTTTTTT
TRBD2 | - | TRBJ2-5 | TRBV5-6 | CAGGRWWEGYQETQYF | TGTGCCGGCGGTCGATGGTGGGAGGGTTACCAAGAGACCCAGTACTTC
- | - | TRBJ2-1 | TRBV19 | CASSNPRLLFEQFF | TGTGCCAGTAGCAACCCACGGCTGCTGTTTGAGCAGTTCTTC
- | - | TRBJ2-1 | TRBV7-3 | CASSIFTPQGYHSYNEQFF | TGTGCCAGCAGCATCTTCACACCCCAGGGCTACCACTCCTACAATGAGCAGTTCTTC